This is a list of T cell receptor beta chains from one sample in a study of T cell responses to AZD1222 COVID-19 vaccine. Some clones are missing from TCRdb's copy, which holds only in-frame ones; the method was immunoSEQ multiplex PCR. The sample lists some 80,000 clones, roughly nine tenths occurring once. The sequencing used peripheral blood, collected on day 0 of AZD1222 vaccination. All receptors derive from an adult in good health. Each CDR3 is given with its conserved first and last residue. A D gene is named only where the DNA matches it firmly. Clone sizes are given selectively: once, few, many, or a class where the clone is expanded.

d_gene	len	j_gene	v_gene	abundance	CDR3aa	CDR3nt
NA	18	TRBJ1-2	TRBV5-1	NA	CASSLGLSTADFGYGYTF	TGCGCCAGCAGCTTGGGATTGTCGACGGCGGATTTTGGCTATGGCTACACCTTC
NA	15	TRBJ2-3	TRBV5-5	many	CASSLLGAGTDTQYF	TGTGCCAGCAGCTTGCTGGGGGCCGGCACAGATACGCAGTATTTT
NA	14	TRBJ2-6	TRBV28	NA	CASSPAGGAGVLTF	TGTGCCAGCAGTCCCGCAGGCGGTGCCGGCGTCCTGACTTTC
TRBD1	15	TRBJ1-4	TRBV4-2	NA	CASSSRTGDNEKLFF	TGTGCCAGCAGCTCCCGGACAGGGGATAATGAAAAACTGTTTTTT
TRBD1	14	TRBJ1-6	TRBV6-5	NA	CATNRDRYNSPLHF	TGTGCCACGAACCGGGACAGATATAATTCACCCCTCCACTTT
TRBD2	15	TRBJ2-5	TRBV9	NA	CASSLAGGRGETQYF	TGTGCCAGCAGCTTAGCGGGAGGGAGAGGAGAGACCCAGTACTTC
NA	15	TRBJ2-7	TRBV7-6	NA	CASSPPSRSSYEQYF	TGTGCCAGCAGCCCCCCCAGCAGGTCATCCTACGAGCAGTACTTC
NA	15	TRBJ2-7	TRBV7-8	NA	CASSAMGLRSDEQYF	TGTGCCAGCAGCGCCATGGGCCTAAGATCTGACGAGCAGTACTTC
NA	15	TRBJ2-6	TRBV5-1	NA	CASRLQGYGANVLTF	TGCGCCAGCAGGCTACAGGGTTACGGGGCCAACGTCCTGACTTTC
NA	14	TRBJ1-5	TRBV10-3	NA	CAISDVEVHQPQHF	TGTGCCATCAGTGATGTAGAGGTTCATCAGCCCCAGCATTTT
TRBD1	15	TRBJ2-5	TRBV30	NA	CAWSALTGGRETQYF	TGTGCCTGGAGTGCCCTAACAGGGGGCCGAGAGACCCAGTACTTC
NA	11	TRBJ2-1	TRBV6-4	NA	CASSGGTARFF	TGTGCCAGCAGTGGTGGGACTGCTCGGTTCTTC
TRBD1	15	TRBJ2-5	TRBV4-1	NA	CASSQGGQVGETQYF	TGCGCCAGCAGCCAAGGGGGACAGGTGGGGGAGACCCAGTACTTC
TRBD1	15	TRBJ2-2	TRBV10-3	NA	CAISEGTGSGGELFF	TGTGCCATCAGTGAGGGGACAGGGAGTGGCGGGGAGCTGTTTTTT
NA	13	TRBJ1-1	TRBV30	NA	CAWSRQRNTEAFF	TGTGCCTGGAGCCGACAGAGGAACACTGAAGCTTTCTTT
TRBD1	14	TRBJ2-3	TRBV5-1	NA	CASSLDRGPDTQYF	TGCGCCAGCAGCCTGGACAGGGGGCCCGATACGCAGTATTTT
TRBD1	16	TRBJ1-2	TRBV5-1	NA	CASSLEGQGVNYGYTF	TGCGCCAGCAGCTTGGAGGGACAGGGAGTTAACTATGGCTACACCTTC
NA	15	TRBJ1-3	TRBV19	NA	CASSISGQSGNTIYF	TGTGCCAGTAGTATCTCCGGACAGTCTGGAAACACCATATATTTT
NA	15	TRBJ2-1	TRBV3-1/TRBV3-2	NA	CASSQRTLSYNEQFF	TGTGCCAGCAGCCAAAGGACTCTATCCTACAATGAGCAGTTCTTC
TRBD1	15	TRBJ1-2	TRBV6-5	NA	CASKKQGQPWYGYTF	TGTGCCAGCAAGAAACAGGGACAGCCTTGGTATGGCTACACCTTC
TRBD1	14	TRBJ2-7	TRBV10-3	NA	CAISPGQRSYEQYF	TGTGCCATCAGCCCGGGACAGCGCTCCTACGAGCAGTACTTC
NA	16	TRBJ1-3	TRBV20-1	once	CSASGGQGAPGNTIYF	TGCAGTGCTAGTGGGGGCCAGGGAGCCCCTGGAAACACCATATATTTT
TRBD2	18	TRBJ2-3	TRBV7-6	once	CASSPTTASGDSTDTQYF	TGTGCCAGCAGCCCCACCACGGCTAGCGGGGACAGCACAGATACGCAGTATTTT
NA	16	TRBJ1-2	TRBV27	NA	CASSFLGPLSNYGYTF	TGTGCCAGCAGTTTTCTGGGACCTTTATCTAACTATGGCTACACCTTC
NA	13	TRBJ2-7	TRBV28	NA	CASRSSVSYEQYF	TGTGCCAGCAGGAGTAGCGTCTCCTACGAGCAGTACTTC
TRBD1	13	TRBJ1-1	TRBV29-1	NA	CSVIGTGNTEAFF	TGCAGCGTTATCGGGACAGGGAACACTGAAGCTTTCTTT
NA	13	TRBJ2-7	TRBV7-8	NA	CASSLGVIHEQYF	TGTGCCAGCAGCTTAGGGGTAATCCACGAGCAGTACTTC
TRBD1	16	TRBJ2-3	TRBV10-3	NA	CAISPLPGQGRDTQYF	TGTGCCATCAGTCCCCTGCCGGGACAGGGGAGGGATACGCAGTATTTT